What follows are 25 T cell receptor beta chains derived from one specimen sequenced in a study of blood T cell repertoires in COVID-19. Clones were read by immunoSEQ multiplex PCR, and TCRdb kept only the in-frame ones, dropping some. Among nearly 300,000 clones listed, roughly 84% were seen once. Sequenced sample: peripheral blood. The receptors come from a human donor with COVID-19, enrolled during active disease. The donor label of this sample is uncertain.

The V call is TRBV29-1, the J call TRBJ2-5, with a possible D match to TRBD1 (6 bases). The germline gives CDR1 SQVTM, CDR2 ANQGSEA. This CDR3 has 11 amino acids. V lost 4 bases and J 4 bases, leaving 7 bases between the germline ends. The CDR3 loop reads CSVGTAETQYF. Here the CDR3 DNA reads TGCAGCGTTGGGACAGCAGAGACCCAGTACTTC.

The count of this clone is one. The chain carries TRBV27 and TRBJ1-1, with 8 positions matching TRBD1. Trimming at V came to 6 bases and at J to 4 bases, leaving 4 bases not matched to a gene. This CDR3 region has 13 residues. Germline loops: CDR1 MNHEY, CDR2 SMNVEV (reference sequence). DNA of the CDR3: TGTGCCAGCAGAAGAGGACAGGGCACTGAAGCTTTCTTT. Encoded protein: CASRRGQGTEAFF.

The rearrangement links TRBV29-1 to TRBJ2-3; TRBD1 matches 9 bases. The germline V gene encodes CDR1 SQVTM and CDR2 ANQGSEA. This CDR3 has 14 amino acids. The trim removed 6 bases at V and 3 bases at J, leaving 7 bases unmatched. The CDR3 coding sequence is TGCAGCGTAAGCTACAGGGGGCGTACAGATACGCAGTATTTT. Protein product: CSVSYRGRTDTQYF.

The chain uses TRBV6-1 and TRBJ2-7, with 10 bases fitting TRBD2. The germline CDR1 and CDR2 sequences are MNHNS and SASEGT. Trimming removed 1 base from V and 9 bases from J; junction bases left unmatched: 15. This CDR3 is built from 17 residues. CDR3 region: CASSEGVLAGVEGLQYF. CDR3 DNA sequence: TGTGCCAGCAGTGAAGGAGTTCTAGCGGGAGTTGAGGGACTGCAGTACTTC.

The chain employs TRBV5-1 and TRBJ1-2, with 7 bases fitting TRBD1. The CDR3 contains 15 residues. Germline CDR1 SGHRS, CDR2 YFSETQ. The V and J ends lost 3 bases and 2 bases, in that order; junction bases with no gene match: 7. The CDR3 loop is CASSSSPGQNYGYTF. DNA for the CDR3: TGCGCCAGCAGCTCCTCGCCGGGACAGAACTATGGCTACACCTTC. Filled out from reference TRBV5-1 and TRBJ1-2, the complete variable domain reads KAGVTQTPRYLIKTRGQQVTLSCSPISGHRSVSWYQQTPGQGLQFLFEYFSETQRNKGNFPGRFSGRQFSNSRSEMNVSTLELGDSALYLCASSSSPGQNYGYTFGSGTRLTVV.

V gene TRBV15 combines with J gene TRBJ2-1, with a possible D match to TRBD2 (6 bases). V gave up 1 base and J gave up 0 bases, with 7 bases separating them. This CDR3 has 15 residues. Germline V CDR1 and CDR2: LNHNV, YYDKDF (reference sequence). The CDR3 DNA sequence: TGTGCCACCAGCAGAGCCGGGAGCTCCTACAATGAGCAGTTCTTC. It specifies CATSRAGSSYNEQFF.

The chain carries TRBV30 and TRBJ1-2; a possible D gene is TRBD1 (5 bases). The CDR3 is 13 residues long. From germline, CDR1 is GTSNPN and CDR2 SVGIG (reference sequence). Trimming stripped 3 bases from V and 2 bases from J, with 10 bases between. The CDR3 sequence is CAWSDDRNYGYTF. The CDR3 bases are TGTGCCTGGAGCGACGACAGAAACTATGGCTACACCTTC.

This clone showed up just once. The rearrangement uses TRBV19 and TRBJ1-1, with D hard to call. The V end was cut by 7 bases, the J end by 0 bases, with 15 bases between. The CDR3 consists of 15 residues. Per germline, CDR1 LNHDA and CDR2 SQIVND (reference sequence). The CDR3 is CASTPYKEVNTEAFF. CDR3 DNA sequence: TGTGCCAGTACCCCATACAAGGAGGTGAACACTGAAGCTTTCTTT. Based on the CDR3 plus reference TRBV19 and TRBJ1-1, the full variable domain is DGGITQSPKYLFRKEGQNVTLSCEQNLNHDAMYWYRQDPGQGLRLIYYSQIVNDFQKGDIAEGYSVSREKKESFPLTVTSAQKNPTAFYLCASTPYKEVNTEAFFGQGTRLTVV.

Notes on this clone: Within the sample, other DNA sequences also encode this same CDR3. The rearrangement links TRBV5-4 to TRBJ1-5; a weak D match, TRBD1 (5 bases). The germline V gene encodes CDR1 SGHNT and CDR2 YYREEE (reference sequence). The ends were cut back, 7 bases at V and 5 bases at J, with 13 bases in the middle. There are 13 residues in the CDR3. The CDR3 loop is CASSWGRDQPQHF. Here the CDR3 DNA reads TGTGCCAGCTCTTGGGGGAGGGATCAGCCCCAGCATTTT.

The rearrangement links TRBV28 to TRBJ1-1, with D perhaps TRBD1 (6 bases). The CDR3 runs to 13 residues. From germline, CDR1 is MDHEN and CDR2 SYDVKM. V was pared by 10 bases and J by 1 base, with 13 bases between. CDR3 in amino acids: CATRQVSNTEAFF. In DNA form, the CDR3 reads TGTGCCACCCGACAGGTTTCGAACACTGAAGCTTTCTTT.

J is TRBJ2-3 and V is TRBV2, with a weak D call TRBD1 (6 bases). Germline V gene data show CDR1 as SNHLY and CDR2 as FYNNEI. The CDR3 covers 16 residues. Trimming left V 8 bases short and J 3 bases short, with 21 bases between. DNA of the CDR3: TGTGCCAGCCTCCGAGGCTCACAGGGCCCGACAGATACGCAGTATTTT. Residues: CASLRGSQGPTDTQYF.

V is TRBV11-3 and J is TRBJ1-6, with 9 positions matching TRBD1. The J segment lost 7 bases and the V segment lost 5 bases, leaving 3 bases of the junction unmatched. This CDR3 comprises 14 residues. Looked up from germline, CDR1 is SGHNT and CDR2 is YENEEA. The CDR3 protein is CASSRTGANSPLHF. The CDR3 bases are TGTGCCAGCAGCCGGACAGGGGCGAATTCACCCCTCCACTTT.

This clone was seen more than once but under ten times. This chain links TRBV18 with TRBJ1-5; D is perhaps TRBD1 (6 bases). CDR1 is KGHSH, CDR2 LQKENI, per germline. V lost 3 bases and J lost 6, with 24 bases in between. The CDR3 loop spans 18 amino acids. The CDR3 loop is CASSPVAYEAGGGQPQHF. The CDR3 DNA follows: TGTGCCAGCTCACCGGTGGCGTACGAAGCGGGGGGCGGTCAGCCCCAGCATTTT.

J is TRBJ2-1 and V is TRBV27, with D perhaps TRBD1 (5 bases). Looked up from germline, CDR1 is MNHEY and CDR2 is SMNVEV (reference sequence). V shed 3 bases and J shed 6 bases, with 12 bases lying between them. CDR3 length: 14 amino acids. The CDR3 is CASSLYRTSNEQFF. CDR3 in DNA: TGTGCCAGCAGTTTGTACAGGACCAGCAATGAGCAGTTCTTC.

J is TRBJ2-6 and V is TRBV5-1; the D is unclear. Trimming shortened V by 4 bases and J by 0 bases, and 5 bases separated the two germline ends. The germline CDR1 and CDR2 sequences are SGHRS and YFSETQ. The CDR3 spans 14 residues. The CDR3 DNA reads as TGCGCCAGCAGCCTAGGCTCTGGGGCCAACGTCCTGACTTTC. It translates to CASSLGSGANVLTF.

The V gene is TRBV29-1, the J gene TRBJ1-4, with 9 bases lining up with TRBD1. Germline V gives CDR1 SQVTM, CDR2 ANQGSEA. The trim removed 4 bases at V and 7 bases at J, leaving 13 bases unmatched. The length of the CDR3 is 16 residues. The CDR3 is CSVVPYRDRESEKLFF. For the CDR3, the DNA is TGCAGCGTTGTCCCCTATCGGGACAGGGAAAGTGAAAAACTGTTTTTT.

This rearrangement joins TRBV15 to TRBJ1-5; a possible D gene is TRBD1 (5 bases). This CDR3 is built from 15 residues. CDR1 is LNHNV and CDR2 is YYDKDF in the germline V gene (reference sequence). V lost 0 bases, J lost 6 bases, and 12 bases lay in between. DNA of the CDR3: TGTGCCACCAGCAGAGATCTGGGGGGGTTTCAGCCCCAGCATTTT. This sequence encodes CATSRDLGGFQPQHF.

The chain is built from TRBV13 and TRBJ2-1, with D tentatively TRBD2 (5 bases). The V end lost 8 bases, the J end lost 7 bases, and 15 bases lay between the germline ends. From germline, CDR1 is PRHDT and CDR2 FYEKMQ (reference sequence). The CDR3 sequence is 13 residues long. The CDR3, as DNA: TGTGCCAGCCACTTCCCCGGGATGAATGAGCAGTTCTTC. Its protein product is CASHFPGMNEQFF.

The chain carries TRBV11-2 and TRBJ2-1; 10 bases map to TRBD2. V shed 8 bases, J shed 1 base, and the junction held 17 bases outside the gene matches. This CDR3 has 19 residues. CDR1 is SGHAT and CDR2 is FQNNGV in the germline V gene. The CDR3 here is CASSDPGLAGAGSYNEQFF. In DNA form, the CDR3 reads TGTGCCAGCTCTGATCCCGGGCTAGCGGGAGCAGGATCCTACAATGAGCAGTTCTTC. The full variable domain, its missing parts supplied by reference TRBV11-2 and TRBJ2-1, is EAGVAQSPRYKIIEKRQSVAFWCNPISGHATLYWYQQILGQGPKLLIQFQNNGVVDDSQLPKDRFSAERLKGVDSTLKIQPAKLEDSAVYLCASSDPGLAGAGSYNEQFFGPGTRLTVL.

This clone has a handful of counts. The V and J genes are TRBV6-5 and TRBJ2-7; D is unclear. The V gene's germline CDR1 is MNHEY and CDR2 SVGAGI. V lost 0 bases, J lost 2 bases, and 8 bases lay in between. The CDR3 contains 14 residues. The CDR3 here is CASSYSTTPYEQYF. DNA of the CDR3: TGTGCCAGCAGTTACTCTACGACTCCCTACGAGCAGTACTTC.

V usage is TRBV27 and J usage is TRBJ2-7; 7 bases are a match to TRBD1. The V gene end was trimmed by 6 bases and the J gene end by 4 bases; junction bases not matched to a gene: 12. Germline loops: CDR1 MNHEY, CDR2 SMNVEV (reference sequence). CDR3 length equals 15 residues. The CDR3 DNA reads TGTGCCAGCAGCCTACAGGGGTCAGGTATTTACGAGCAGTACTTC. Protein: CASSLQGSGIYEQYF.

This rearrangement joins TRBV10-2 to TRBJ1-6, with 8 nucleotides matching TRBD1. The junction had 8 bases not matched to a gene; V was cut back by 5 bases and J by 8 bases. Germline V gene data show CDR1 as WSHSY and CDR2 as SAAADI. This CDR3 is 15 amino acids long. For the CDR3, the DNA is TGCGCCAGCAGTAGAGGACAGGGAGGGTATTCACCCCTCCACTTT. Protein: CASSRGQGGYSPLHF.

The chain is built from TRBV18 and TRBJ2-7; 7 bases fit TRBD1. CDR3 size: 15 residues. Germline V gene data show CDR1 as KGHSH and CDR2 as LQKENI. V lost 2 bases to trimming and J lost 3 bases; unmatched junction nucleotides: 7. CDR3 sequence: CASSPGTGADYEQYF. CDR3 nucleotide sequence: TGTGCCAGCTCACCAGGTACAGGGGCCGACTACGAGCAGTACTTC.

The sample holds one count of this clone. The genes are TRBV5-1 and TRBJ2-5; D gene unclear. The CDR3 has 16 amino acids. Germline loops: CDR1 SGHRS, CDR2 YFSETQ. V lost 3 bases and J 0 bases, leaving 15 bases between the germline ends. The CDR3 region has the DNA TGCGCCAGCAGCTACTTGTTCGTACCGAACCAAGAGACCCAGTACTTC. Translated: CASSYLFVPNQETQYF.

The chain links TRBV4-1 to TRBJ2-3; possible D gene TRBD2, 5 bases. The germline gives CDR1 MGHRA, CDR2 YSYEKL. V was clipped by 4 bases and J by 11 bases, with 10 bases between them. The CDR3 contains 11 residues. In DNA, the CDR3 is TGCGCCAGCAGCCTATTGGGAGTGCAGTATTTT. It specifies CASSLLGVQYF.